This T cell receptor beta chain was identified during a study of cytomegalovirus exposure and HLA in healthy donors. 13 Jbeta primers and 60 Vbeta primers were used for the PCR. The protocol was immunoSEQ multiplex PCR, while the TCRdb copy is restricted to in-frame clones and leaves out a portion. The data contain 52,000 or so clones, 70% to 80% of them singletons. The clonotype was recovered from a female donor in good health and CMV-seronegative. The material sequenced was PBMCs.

The CDR3 spells CASSPSSGGDTRTDTQYF. The CDR3 DNA reads as TGTGCCAGCAGCCCATCTAGCGGGGGGGATACCCGCACAGATACGCAGTATTTT. The V gene is TRBV11-3, the J gene TRBJ2-3, with TRBD2 matching 12 bases. V lost 5 bases to trimming and J lost 1 base; unmatched junction nucleotides: 10. The germline CDR1 and CDR2 sequences are SGHNT and YENEEA. This CDR3 is built from 18 residues.